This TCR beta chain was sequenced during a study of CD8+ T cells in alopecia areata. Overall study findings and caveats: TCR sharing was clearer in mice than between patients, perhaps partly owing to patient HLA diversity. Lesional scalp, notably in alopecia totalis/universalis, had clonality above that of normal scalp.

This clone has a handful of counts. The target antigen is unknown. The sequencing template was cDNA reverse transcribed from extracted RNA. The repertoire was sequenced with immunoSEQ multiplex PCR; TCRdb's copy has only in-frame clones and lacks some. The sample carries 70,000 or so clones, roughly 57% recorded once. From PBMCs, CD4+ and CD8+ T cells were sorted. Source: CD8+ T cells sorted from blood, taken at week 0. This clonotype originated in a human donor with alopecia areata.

The CDR3: CASSQVAGGPTYEQYF. DNA of the CDR3: TGCGCCAGCAGCCAAGTGGCGGGAGGCCCTACCTACGAGCAGTACTTC. This chain connects TRBV4-1 to TRBJ2-7; the match to TRBD2 covers 8 bases. The CDR3 consists of 16 residues. Germline trimming cut 1 base from V and 2 bases from J; bases unmatched to any gene: 7. Germline V gene data show CDR1 as MGHRA and CDR2 as YSYEKL.